Described below is a single T cell receptor beta chain sequence and its context. In the original workflow: Nucleated cell counts were estimated from reference gene primer amplification. Here immunoSEQ multiplex PCR was the method, and the copy in TCRdb shows in-frame clones only, minus some. V and J calls and clone size come straight from that table; D and trimming were deduced from the DNA. The sample contains about 150,000 clones, more than 85% of which appear only once. This specimen belongs to a study of blood T cell repertoires in COVID-19. The CDR3 spans 11 residues. Trimming removed 3 bases from V and 2 bases from J, with 2 bases in between. CDR1 is ENHRY, CDR2 SYGVKD, per germline.

This sequence was found in a man aged 45-65 years with acute or convalescent COVID-19. Sequencing was carried out using peripheral blood. The genes are TRBV10-3 and TRBJ2-7; D call uncertain. CDR3 nucleotide sequence: TGTGCCATCAGTGACGCCTACGAGCAGTACTTC. It is translated as CAISDAYEQYF.